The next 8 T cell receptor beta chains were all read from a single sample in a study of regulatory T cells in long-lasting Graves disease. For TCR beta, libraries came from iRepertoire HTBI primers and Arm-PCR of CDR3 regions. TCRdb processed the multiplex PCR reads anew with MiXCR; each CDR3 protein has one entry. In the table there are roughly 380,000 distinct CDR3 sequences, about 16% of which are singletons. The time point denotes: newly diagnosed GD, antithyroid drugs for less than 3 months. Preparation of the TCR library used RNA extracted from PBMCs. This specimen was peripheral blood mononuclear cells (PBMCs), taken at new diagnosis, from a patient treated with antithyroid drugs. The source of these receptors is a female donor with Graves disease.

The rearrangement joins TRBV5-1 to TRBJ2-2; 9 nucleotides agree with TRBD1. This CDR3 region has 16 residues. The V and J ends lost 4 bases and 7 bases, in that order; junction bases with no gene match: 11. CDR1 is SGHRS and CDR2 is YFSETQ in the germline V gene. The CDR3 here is CASSQTGTGGGGELFF. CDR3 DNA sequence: TGCGCCAGCAGCCAAACCGGAACAGGGGGCGGCGGGGAGCTGTTTTTT.

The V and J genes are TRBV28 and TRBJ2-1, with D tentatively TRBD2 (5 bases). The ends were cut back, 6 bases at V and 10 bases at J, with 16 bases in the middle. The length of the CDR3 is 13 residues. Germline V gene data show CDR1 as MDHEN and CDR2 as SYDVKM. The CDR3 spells CASRHGVRGEQFF. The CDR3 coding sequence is TGTGCCAGCAGGCATGGAGTTCGCGGGGAGCAGTTCTTC.

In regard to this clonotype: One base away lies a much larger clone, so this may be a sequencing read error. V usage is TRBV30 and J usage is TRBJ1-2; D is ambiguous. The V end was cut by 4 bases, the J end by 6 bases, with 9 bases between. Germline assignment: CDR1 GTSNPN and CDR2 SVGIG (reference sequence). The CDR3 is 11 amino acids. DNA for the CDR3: TGTGCCTGGATTTTCGGCCATGGCTACACCTTC. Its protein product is CAWIFGHGYTF.

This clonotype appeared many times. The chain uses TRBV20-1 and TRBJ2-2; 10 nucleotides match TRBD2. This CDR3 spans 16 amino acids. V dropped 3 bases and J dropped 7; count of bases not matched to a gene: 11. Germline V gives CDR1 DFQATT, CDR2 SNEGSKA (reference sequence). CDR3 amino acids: CSASGVKREGDGELFF. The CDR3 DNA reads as TGCAGTGCTAGCGGGGTTAAGCGGGAGGGCGACGGGGAGCTGTTTTTT.

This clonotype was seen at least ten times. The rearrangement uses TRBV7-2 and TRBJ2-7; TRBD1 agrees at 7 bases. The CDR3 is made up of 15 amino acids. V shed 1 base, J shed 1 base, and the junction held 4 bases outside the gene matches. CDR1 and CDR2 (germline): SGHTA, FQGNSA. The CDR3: CASSLGQGGSYEQYF. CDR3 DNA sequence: TGTGCCAGCAGCTTAGGACAGGGTGGGTCCTACGAGCAGTACTTC.

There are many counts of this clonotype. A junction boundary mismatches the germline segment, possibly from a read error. In DNA form, the CDR3 reads TGCGCCAGCAGCCCGGACAGCAGTCAGCCCCAGCATTTT. This encodes CASSPDSSQPQHF. The rearrangement uses TRBV5-1 and TRBJ1-5; possibly TRBD1 for D (6 bases). The germline V gene encodes CDR1 SGHRS and CDR2 YFSETQ. The length of the CDR3 is 13 residues.

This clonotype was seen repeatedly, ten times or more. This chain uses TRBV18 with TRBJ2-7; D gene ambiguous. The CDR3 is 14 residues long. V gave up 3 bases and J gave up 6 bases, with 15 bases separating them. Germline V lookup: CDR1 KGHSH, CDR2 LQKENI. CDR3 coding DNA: TGTGCCAGCTCACCGTCAGGCAGCGACCGCGAGCAGTACTTC. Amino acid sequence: CASSPSGSDREQYF. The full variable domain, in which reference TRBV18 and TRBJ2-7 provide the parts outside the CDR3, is NAGVMQNPRHLVRRRGQEARLRCSPMKGHSHVYWYRQLPEEGLKFMVYLQKENIIDESGMPKERFSAEFPKEGPSILRIQQVVRGDSAAYFCASSPSGSDREQYFGPGTRLTVT.

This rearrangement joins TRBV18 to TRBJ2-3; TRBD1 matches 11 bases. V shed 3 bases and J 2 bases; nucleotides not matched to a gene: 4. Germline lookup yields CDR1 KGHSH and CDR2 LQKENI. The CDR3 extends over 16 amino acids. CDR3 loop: CASSPPGQGATDTQYF. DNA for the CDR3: TGTGCCAGCTCACCCCCAGGACAGGGGGCCACAGATACGCAGTATTTT.